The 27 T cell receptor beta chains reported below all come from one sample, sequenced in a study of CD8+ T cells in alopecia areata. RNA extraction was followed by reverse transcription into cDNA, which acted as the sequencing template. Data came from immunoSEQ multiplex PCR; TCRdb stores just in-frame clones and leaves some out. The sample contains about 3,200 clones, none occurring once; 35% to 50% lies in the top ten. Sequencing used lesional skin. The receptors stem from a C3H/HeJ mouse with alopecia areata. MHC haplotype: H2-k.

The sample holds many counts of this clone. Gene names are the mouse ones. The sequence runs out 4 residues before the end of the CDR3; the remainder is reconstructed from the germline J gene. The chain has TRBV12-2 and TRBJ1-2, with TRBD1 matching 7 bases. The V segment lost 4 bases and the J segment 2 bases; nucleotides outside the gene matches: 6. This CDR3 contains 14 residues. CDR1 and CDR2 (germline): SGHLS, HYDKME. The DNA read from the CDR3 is TGTGCCAGCTCCGTCGACAGGGTGAACTCC. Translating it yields CASSVDRVNS. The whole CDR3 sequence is CASSVDRVNSDYTF.

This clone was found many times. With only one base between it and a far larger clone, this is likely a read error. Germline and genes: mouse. CDR3 DNA (partial): TGCACCTGCAGTGCAGACCCGGACTGGGGGGGGTCTAGTCAAAAC. The encoded protein is CTCSADPDWGGSSQN. The whole CDR3 reads CTCSADPDWGGSSQNTLYF. The J gene is TRBJ2-4, the V gene TRBV1, with TRBD2 matching over 12 bases. The read terminates 4 residues before the CDR3 end, so the remaining end is supplied by the germline J gene. V lost 0 bases, J lost 0 bases, and 7 bases stayed unmatched. Germline values: CDR1 NSQYPW, CDR2 LRSPGD (reference sequence). The CDR3 has 19 amino acids.

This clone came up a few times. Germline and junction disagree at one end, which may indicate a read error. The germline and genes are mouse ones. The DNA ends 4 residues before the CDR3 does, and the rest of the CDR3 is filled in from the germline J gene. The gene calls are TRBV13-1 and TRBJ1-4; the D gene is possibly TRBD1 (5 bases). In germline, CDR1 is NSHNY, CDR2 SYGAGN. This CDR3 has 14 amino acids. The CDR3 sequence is CACSAVRDDERLFF. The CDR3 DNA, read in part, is TGTGCCTGCAGTGCAGTCAGGGATGACGAA.

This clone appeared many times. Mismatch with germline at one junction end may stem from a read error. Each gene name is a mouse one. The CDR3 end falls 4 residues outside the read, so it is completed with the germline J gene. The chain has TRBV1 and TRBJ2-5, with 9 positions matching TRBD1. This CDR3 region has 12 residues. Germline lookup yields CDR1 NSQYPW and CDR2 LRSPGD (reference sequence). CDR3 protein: CACSGTGDTQYF. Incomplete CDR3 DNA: TGCGCCTGCAGTGGGACAGGGGAC.

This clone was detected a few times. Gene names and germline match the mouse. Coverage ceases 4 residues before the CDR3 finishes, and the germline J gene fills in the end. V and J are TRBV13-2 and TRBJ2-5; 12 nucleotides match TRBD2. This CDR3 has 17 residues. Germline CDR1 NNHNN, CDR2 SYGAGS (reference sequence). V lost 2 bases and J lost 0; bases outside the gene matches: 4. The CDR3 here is CASGEGTGGHNQDTQYF. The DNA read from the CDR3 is TGTGCCAGCGGTGAAGGGACTGGGGGGCATAACCAAGAC.

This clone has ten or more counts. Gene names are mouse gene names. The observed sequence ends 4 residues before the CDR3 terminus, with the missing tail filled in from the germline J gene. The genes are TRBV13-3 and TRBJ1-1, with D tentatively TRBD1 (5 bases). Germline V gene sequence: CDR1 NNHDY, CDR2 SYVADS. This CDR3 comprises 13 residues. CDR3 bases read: TGTGCCAGCAGTTACTGGGGGGTAGAA. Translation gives CASSYWGVE. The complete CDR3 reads CASSYWGVEEVFF.

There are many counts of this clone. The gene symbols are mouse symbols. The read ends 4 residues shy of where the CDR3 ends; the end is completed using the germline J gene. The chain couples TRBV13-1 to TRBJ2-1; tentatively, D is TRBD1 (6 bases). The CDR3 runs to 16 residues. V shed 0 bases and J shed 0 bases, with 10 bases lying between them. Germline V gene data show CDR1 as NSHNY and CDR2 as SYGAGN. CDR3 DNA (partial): TGTGCCAGCAGTGATGAGGTACAGGGTAACTATGCT. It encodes CASSDEVQGNYA. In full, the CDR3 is CASSDEVQGNYAEQFF.

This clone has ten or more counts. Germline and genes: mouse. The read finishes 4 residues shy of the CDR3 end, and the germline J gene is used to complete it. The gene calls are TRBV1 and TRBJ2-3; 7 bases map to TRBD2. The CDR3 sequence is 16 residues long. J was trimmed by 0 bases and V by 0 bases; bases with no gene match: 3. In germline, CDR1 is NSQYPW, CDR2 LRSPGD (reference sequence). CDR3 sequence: CTCSADLGGSAETLYF. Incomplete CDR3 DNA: TGCACCTGCAGTGCAGATTTGGGGGGTAGTGCAGAA.

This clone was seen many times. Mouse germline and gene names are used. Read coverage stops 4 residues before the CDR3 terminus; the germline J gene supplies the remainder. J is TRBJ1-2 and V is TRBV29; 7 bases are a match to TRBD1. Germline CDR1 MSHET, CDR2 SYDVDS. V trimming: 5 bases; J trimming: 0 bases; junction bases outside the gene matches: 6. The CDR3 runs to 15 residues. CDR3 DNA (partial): TGTGCTAGCAGTCCCCGGGACAGAACAAACTCC. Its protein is CASSPRDRTNS. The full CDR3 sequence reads CASSPRDRTNSDYTF. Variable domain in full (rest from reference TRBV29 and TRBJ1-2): DMKVTQMPRYLIKRMGENVLLECGQDMSHETMYWYRQDPGLGLQLIYISYDVDSNSEGDIPKGYRVSRKKREHFSLILDSAKTNQTSVYFCASSPRDRTNSDYTFGSGTRLLVI.

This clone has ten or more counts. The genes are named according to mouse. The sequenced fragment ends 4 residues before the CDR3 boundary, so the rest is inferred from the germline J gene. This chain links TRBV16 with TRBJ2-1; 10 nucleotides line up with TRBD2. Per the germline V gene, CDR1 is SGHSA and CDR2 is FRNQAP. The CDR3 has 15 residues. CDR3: CASNGAGGARAEQFF. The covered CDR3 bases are TGTGCAAGCAACGGGGCTGGGGGGGCGCGAGCT.

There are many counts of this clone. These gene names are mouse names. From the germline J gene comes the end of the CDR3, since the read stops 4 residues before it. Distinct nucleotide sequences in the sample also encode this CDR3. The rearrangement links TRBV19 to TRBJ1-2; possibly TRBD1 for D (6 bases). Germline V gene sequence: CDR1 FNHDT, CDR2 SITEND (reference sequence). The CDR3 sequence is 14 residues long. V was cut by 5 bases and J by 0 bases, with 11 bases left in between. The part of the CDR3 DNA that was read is TGTGCCAGCAGCCGGGACACCGCAAACTCC. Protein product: CASSRDTANS. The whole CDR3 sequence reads CASSRDTANSDYTF.

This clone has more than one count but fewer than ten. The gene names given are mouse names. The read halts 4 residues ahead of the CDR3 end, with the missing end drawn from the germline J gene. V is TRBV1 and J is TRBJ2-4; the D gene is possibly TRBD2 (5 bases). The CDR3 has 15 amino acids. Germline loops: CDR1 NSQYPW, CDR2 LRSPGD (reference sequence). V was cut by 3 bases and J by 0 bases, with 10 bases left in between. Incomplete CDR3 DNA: TGCACCTGCAGTGCGCACTGGTCTAGTCAAAAC. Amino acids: CTCSAHWSSQN. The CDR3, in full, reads CTCSAHWSSQNTLYF.

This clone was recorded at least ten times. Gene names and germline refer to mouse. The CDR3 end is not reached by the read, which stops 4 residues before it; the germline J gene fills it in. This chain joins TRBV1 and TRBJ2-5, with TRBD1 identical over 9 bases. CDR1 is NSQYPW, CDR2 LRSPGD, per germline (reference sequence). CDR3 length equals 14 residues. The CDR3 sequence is CTCSGTGGEDTQYF. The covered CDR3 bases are TGCACCTGCAGTGGAACAGGGGGCGAAGAC.

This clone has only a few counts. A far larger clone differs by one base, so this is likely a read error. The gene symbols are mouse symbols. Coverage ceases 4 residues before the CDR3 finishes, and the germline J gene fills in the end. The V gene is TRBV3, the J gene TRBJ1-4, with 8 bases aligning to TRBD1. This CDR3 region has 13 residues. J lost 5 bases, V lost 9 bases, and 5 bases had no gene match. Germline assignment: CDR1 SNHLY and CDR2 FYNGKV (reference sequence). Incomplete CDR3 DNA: TGTGCCAGTAGGACAGGGAGGAACGAA. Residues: CASRTGRNE. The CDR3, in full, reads CASRTGRNERLFF. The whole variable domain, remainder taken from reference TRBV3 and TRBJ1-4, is GPKVLQIPSHQIIDMGQMVTLNCDPVSNHLYFYWYKQILGQQMEFLVNFYNGKVMEKSKLFKDQFSVERPDGSYFTLKIQPTALEDSAVYFCASRTGRNERLFFGHGTKLSVL.

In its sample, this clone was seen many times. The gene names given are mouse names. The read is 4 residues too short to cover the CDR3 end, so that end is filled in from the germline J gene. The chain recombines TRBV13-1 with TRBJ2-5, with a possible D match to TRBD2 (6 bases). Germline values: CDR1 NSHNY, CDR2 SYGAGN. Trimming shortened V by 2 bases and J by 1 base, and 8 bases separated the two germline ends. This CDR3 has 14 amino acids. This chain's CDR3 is CASSDDWYQDTQYF. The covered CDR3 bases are TGTGCCAGCAGTGACGACTGGTACCAAGAC.

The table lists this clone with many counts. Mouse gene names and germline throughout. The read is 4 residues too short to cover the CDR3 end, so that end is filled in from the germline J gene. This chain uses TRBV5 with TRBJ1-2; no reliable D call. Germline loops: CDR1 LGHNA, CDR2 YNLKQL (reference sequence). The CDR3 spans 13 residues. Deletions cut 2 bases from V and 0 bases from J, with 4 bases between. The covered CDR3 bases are TGTGCCAGCAGCCAAAGGGCAAACTCC. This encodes CASSQRANS. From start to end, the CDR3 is CASSQRANSDYTF.

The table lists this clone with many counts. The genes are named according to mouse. CDR3 region: CASSFPGVSNERLFF. The DNA read from the CDR3 is TGTGCCAGCTCTTTCCCAGGGGTTTCCAACGAA. This rearrangement joins TRBV12-1 to TRBJ1-4; perhaps TRBD1 as D (6 bases). The read stops 4 residues short of the end of the CDR3; the missing end is completed from the germline J gene. V lost 3 bases and J lost 0, with 10 bases in between. This CDR3 is 15 amino acids long. The germline gives CDR1 SGHSN, CDR2 HYEKVE.

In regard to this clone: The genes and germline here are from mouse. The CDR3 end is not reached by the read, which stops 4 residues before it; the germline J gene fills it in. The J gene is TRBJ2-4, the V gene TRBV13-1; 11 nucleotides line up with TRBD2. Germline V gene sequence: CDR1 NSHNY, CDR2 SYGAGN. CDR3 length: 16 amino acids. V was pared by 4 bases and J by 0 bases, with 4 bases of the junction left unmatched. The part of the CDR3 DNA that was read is TGTGCCAGCAGTCCGGGACTGGGGGATAGTCAAAAC. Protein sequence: CASSPGLGDSQN. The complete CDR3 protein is CASSPGLGDSQNTLYF.

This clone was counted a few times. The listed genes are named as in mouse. CDR3 region: CASKTNSAETLYF. The part of the CDR3 DNA that was read is TGTGCCAGCAAAACAAATAGTGCAGAA. J is TRBJ2-3 and V is TRBV13-3; no definite D call. The read ends 4 residues early relative to the CDR3; the germline J gene fills the gap. The CDR3 spans 13 residues. V lost 6 bases, J lost 0 bases, and 8 bases lay in between. Germline CDR1 reads NNHDY; CDR2 reads SYVADS.

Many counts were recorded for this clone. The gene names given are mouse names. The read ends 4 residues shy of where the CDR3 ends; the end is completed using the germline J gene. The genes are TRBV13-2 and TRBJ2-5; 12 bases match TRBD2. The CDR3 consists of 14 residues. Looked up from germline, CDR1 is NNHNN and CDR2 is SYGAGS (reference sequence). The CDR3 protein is CASGRLGGRDTQYF. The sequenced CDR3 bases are TGTGCCAGCGGTCGACTGGGGGGGCGAGAC.

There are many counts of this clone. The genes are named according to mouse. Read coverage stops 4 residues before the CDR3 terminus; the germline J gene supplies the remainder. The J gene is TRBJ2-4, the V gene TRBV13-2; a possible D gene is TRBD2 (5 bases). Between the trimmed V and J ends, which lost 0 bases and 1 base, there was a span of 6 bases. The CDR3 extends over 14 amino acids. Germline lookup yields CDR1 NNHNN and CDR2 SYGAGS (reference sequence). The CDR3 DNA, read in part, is TGTGCCAGCGGTGATGGTGGGGGTCAAAAC. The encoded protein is CASGDGGGQN. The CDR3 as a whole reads CASGDGGGQNTLYF.

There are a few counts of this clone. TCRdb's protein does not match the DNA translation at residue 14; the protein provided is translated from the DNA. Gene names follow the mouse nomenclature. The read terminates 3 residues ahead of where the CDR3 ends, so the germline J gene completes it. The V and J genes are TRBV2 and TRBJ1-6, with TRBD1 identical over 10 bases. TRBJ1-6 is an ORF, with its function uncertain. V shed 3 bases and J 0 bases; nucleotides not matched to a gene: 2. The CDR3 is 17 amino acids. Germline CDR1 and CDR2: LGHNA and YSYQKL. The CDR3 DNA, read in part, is TGTGCCAGCAGCCAGCGGGACAGGGGTTCCTATAATTCGCCC. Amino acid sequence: CASSQRDRGSYNSP. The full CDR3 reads CASSQRDRGSYNSPLYF.

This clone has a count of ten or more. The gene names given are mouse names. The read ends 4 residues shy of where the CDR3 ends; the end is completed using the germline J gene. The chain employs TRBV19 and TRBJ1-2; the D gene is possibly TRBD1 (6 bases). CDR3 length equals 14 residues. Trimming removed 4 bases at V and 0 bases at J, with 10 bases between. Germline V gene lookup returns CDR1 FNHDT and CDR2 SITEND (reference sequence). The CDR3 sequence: CASSRTAANSDYTF. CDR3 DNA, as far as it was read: TGTGCCAGCAGTCGGACAGCTGCAAACTCC.

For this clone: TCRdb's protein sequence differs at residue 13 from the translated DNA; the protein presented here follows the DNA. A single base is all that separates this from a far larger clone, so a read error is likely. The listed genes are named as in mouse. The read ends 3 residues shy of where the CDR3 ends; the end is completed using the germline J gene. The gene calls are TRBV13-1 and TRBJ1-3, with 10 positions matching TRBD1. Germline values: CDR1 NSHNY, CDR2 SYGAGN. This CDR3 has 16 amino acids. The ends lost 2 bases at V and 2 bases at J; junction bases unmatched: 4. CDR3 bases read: TGTGCCAGCAGTGACCGACAGGGGGCTGCTGGAAATACG. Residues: CASSDRQGAAGNT. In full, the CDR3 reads CASSDRQGAAGNTLYF.

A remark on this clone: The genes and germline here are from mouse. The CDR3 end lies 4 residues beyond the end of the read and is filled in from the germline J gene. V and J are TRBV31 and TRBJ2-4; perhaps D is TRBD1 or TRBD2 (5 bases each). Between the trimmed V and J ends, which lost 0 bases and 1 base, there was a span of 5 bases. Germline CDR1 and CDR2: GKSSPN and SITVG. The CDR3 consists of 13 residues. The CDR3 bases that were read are TGTGCCTGGAGTCTGGGGGGTCAAAAC. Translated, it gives CAWSLGGQN. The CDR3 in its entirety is CAWSLGGQNTLYF.

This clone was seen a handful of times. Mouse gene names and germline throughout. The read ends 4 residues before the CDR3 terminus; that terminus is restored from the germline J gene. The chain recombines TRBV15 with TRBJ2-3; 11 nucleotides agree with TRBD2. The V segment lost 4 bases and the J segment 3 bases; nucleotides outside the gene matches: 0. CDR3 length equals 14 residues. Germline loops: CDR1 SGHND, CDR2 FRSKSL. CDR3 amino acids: CASSYWGGAETLYF. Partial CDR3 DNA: TGTGCCAGCAGTTACTGGGGGGGCGCAGAA.

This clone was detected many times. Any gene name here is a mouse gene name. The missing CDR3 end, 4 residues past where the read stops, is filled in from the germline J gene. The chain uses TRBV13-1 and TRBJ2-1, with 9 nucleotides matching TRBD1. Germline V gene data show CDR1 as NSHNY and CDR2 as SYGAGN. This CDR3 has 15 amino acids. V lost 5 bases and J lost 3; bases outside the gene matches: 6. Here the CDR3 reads CASRDRGGSYAEQFF. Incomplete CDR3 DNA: TGTGCCAGCAGGGACAGGGGAGGATCCTATGCT.